This T cell receptor beta chain was retrieved from a study of blood T cell repertoires in COVID-19. Study as a whole: Acute and convalescent COVID-19 samples came from the United States, Italy and Spain.

Produced via immunoSEQ multiplex PCR; TCRdb's table is partial and in-frame only. This table has roughly 130,000 clones, approximately 80% appearing once. CDR3 length: 14 residues. The V gene end was trimmed by 2 bases and the J gene end by 0 bases; junction bases not matched to a gene: 1. Germline assignment: CDR1 SGHKS and CDR2 YYEKEE (reference sequence). This sequence was found in a woman aged 55-69 years with acute or convalescent COVID-19. The chain has TRBV5-5 and TRBJ2-5, with 7 nucleotides matching TRBD2. Sequencing was done on a sample of peripheral blood. The CDR3 DNA reads TGTGCCAGCAGCTTAGGACTAGACCAAGAGACCCAGTACTTC. This translates into CASSLGLDQETQYF.